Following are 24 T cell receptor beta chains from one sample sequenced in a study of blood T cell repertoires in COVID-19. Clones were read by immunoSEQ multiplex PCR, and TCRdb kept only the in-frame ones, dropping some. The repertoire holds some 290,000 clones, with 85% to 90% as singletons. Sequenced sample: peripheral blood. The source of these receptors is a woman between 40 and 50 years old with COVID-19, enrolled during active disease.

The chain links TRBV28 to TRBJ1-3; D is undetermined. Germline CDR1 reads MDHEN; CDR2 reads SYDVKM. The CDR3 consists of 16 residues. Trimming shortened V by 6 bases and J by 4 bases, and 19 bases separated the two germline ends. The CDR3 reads CASRGGIGVLGNTIYF. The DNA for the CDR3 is TGTGCCAGCAGGGGAGGAATCGGGGTGTTAGGAAACACCATATATTTT.

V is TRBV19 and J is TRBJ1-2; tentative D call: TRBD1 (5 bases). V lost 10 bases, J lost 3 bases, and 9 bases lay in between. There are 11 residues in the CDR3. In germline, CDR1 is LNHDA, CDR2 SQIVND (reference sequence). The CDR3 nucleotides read TGTGCCATTAAGACAGACTATGGCTACACCTTC. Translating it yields CAIKTDYGYTF.

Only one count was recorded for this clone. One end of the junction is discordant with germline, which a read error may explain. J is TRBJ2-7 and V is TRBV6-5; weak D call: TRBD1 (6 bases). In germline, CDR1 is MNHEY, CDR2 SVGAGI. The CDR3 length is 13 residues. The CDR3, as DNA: TGTGCCAGCAGTTACTTACTCTCAGGGGAGCAATACTTC. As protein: CASSYLLSGEQYF.

The CDR3 sequence: CASSVTNTGELFF. The CDR3 coding sequence is TGTGCCAGCAGTGTCACGAACACCGGGGAGCTGTTTTTT. This sequence joins TRBV2 and TRBJ2-2; no reliable D call. Germline CDR1 reads SNHLY; CDR2 reads FYNNEI. Trimming shortened V by 4 bases and J by 0 bases, and 3 bases separated the two germline ends. CDR3 length: 13 amino acids.

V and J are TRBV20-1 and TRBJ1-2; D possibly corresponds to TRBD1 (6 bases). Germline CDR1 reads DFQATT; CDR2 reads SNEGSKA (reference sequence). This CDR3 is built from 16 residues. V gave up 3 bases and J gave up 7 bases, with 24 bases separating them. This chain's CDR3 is CSASWGQGTPPAGYTF. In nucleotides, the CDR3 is TGCAGTGCTAGTTGGGGGCAGGGGACCCCACCGGCTGGCTACACCTTC.

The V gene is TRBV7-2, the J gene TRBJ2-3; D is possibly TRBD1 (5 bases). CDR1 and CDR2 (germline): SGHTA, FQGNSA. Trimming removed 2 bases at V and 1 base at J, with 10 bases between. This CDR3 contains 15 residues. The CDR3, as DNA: TGTGCCAGCAGCTTACGGCTAGGGGGCACAGATACGCAGTATTTT. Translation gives CASSLRLGGTDTQYF.

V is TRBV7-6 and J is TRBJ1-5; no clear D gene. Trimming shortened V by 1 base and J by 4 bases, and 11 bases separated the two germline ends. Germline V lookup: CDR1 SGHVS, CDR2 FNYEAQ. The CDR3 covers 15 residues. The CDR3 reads CASSLVSGLNQPQHF. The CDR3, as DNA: TGTGCCAGCAGCTTAGTCTCCGGTCTTAATCAGCCCCAGCATTTT. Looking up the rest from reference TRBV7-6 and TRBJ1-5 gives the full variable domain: GAGVSQSPRYKVTKRGQDVALRCDPISGHVSLYWYRQALGQGPEFLTYFNYEAQQDKSGLPNDRFSAERPEGSISTLTIQRTEQRDSAMYRCASSLVSGLNQPQHFGDGTRLSIL.

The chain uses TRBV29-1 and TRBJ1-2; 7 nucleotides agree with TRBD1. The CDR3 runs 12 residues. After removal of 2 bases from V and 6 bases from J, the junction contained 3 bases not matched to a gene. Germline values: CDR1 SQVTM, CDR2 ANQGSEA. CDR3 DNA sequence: TGCAGCGTTGAAACAGGGGTTGATGGCTACACCTTC. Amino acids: CSVETGVDGYTF.

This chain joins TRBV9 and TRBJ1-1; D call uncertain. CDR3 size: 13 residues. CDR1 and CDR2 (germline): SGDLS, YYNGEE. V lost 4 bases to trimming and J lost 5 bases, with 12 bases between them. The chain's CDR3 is CASSPRPGTEAFF. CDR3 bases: TGTGCCAGCAGCCCACGCCCGGGAACTGAAGCTTTCTTT.

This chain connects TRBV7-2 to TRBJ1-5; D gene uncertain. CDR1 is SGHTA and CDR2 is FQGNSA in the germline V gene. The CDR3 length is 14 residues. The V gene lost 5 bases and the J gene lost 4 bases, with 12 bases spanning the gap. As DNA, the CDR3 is TGTGCCAGCAGCCTTTGGGCGCCGAATCAGCCCCAGCATTTT. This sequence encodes CASSLWAPNQPQHF.

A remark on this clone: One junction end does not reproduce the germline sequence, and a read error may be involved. DNA of the CDR3: TGCGCCAGCAGTTTGGGGGCAGGTCAGCCCCAGCATTTT. As protein: CASSLGAGQPQHF. The chain has TRBV5-1 and TRBJ1-5, with D perhaps TRBD1 (6 bases). The CDR3 runs 13 residues. Germline CDR1 is SGHRS and CDR2 is YFSETQ.

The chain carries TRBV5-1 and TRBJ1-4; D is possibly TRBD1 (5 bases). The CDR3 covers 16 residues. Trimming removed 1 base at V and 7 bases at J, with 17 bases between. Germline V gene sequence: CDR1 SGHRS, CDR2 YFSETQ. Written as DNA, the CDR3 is TGCGCCAGCAGCTTGACCACAGCCAACGGGGGTGAAAAACTGTTTTTT. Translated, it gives CASSLTTANGGEKLFF.

The chain's CDR3 is CASSYQGRDYEQYF. CDR3 coding DNA: TGTGCCAGCAGTTATCAGGGGAGGGACTACGAGCAGTACTTC. The rearrangement joins TRBV27 to TRBJ2-7; weak D call: TRBD2 (7 bases). The CDR3 has 14 residues. Germline CDR1 is MNHEY and CDR2 is SMNVEV (reference sequence). V was pared by 4 bases and J by 3 bases, with 13 bases between.

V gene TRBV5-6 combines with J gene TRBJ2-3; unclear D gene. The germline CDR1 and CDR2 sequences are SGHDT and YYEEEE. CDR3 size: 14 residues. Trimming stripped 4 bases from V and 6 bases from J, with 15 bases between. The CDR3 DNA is TGTGCCAGCAGCCTGGGCCCAGGCCAGGATACGCAGTATTTT. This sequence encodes CASSLGPGQDTQYF.

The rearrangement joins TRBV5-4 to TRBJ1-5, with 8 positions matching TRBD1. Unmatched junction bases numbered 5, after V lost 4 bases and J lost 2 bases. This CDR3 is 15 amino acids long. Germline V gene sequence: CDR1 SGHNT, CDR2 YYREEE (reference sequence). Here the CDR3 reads CASSLQGVGNQPQHF. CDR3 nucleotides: TGTGCCAGCAGCCTACAGGGGGTTGGCAATCAGCCCCAGCATTTT.

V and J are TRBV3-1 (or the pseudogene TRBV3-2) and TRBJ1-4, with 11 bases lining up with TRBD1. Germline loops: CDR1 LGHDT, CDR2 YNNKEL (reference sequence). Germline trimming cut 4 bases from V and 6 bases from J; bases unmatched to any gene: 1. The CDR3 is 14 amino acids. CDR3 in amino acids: CASSPGQGDEKLFF. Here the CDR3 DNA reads TGTGCCAGCAGCCCGGGACAGGGGGATGAAAAACTGTTTTTT.

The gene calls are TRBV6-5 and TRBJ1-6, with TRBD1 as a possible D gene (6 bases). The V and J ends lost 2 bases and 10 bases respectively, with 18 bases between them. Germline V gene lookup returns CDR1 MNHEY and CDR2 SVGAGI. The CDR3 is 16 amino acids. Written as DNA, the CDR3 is TGTGCCAGCAGTTACACCACCGCGGGGGCGGGATCACCCCTCCACTTT. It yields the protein CASSYTTAGAGSPLHF.

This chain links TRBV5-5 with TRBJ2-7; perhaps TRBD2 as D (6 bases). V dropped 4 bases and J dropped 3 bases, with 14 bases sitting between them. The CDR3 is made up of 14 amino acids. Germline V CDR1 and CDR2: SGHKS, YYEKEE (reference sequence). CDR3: CASSGDGGLYEQYF. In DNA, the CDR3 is TGTGCCAGCAGCGGTGACGGGGGTCTCTACGAGCAGTACTTC.

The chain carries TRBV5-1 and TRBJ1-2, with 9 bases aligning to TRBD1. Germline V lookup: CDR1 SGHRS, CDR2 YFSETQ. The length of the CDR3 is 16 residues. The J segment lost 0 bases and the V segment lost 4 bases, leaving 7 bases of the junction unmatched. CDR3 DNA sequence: TGCGCCAGCAGCCCCACAGGGGGCGATTCTAACTATGGCTACACCTTC. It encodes CASSPTGGDSNYGYTF.

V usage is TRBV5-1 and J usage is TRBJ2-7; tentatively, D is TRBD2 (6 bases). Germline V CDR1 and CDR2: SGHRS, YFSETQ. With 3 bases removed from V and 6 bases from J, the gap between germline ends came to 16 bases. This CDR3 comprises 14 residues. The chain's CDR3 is CASSWGGGGSEQYF. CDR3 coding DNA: TGCGCCAGCAGCTGGGGTGGGGGAGGCTCCGAGCAGTACTTC.

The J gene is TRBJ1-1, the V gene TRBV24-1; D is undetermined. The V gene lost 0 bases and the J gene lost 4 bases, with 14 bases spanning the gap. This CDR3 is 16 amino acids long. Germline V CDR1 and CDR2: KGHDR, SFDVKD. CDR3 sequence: CATSDLAPGPGTEAFF. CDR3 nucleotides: TGTGCCACCAGTGATTTGGCCCCTGGCCCGGGCACTGAAGCTTTCTTT.

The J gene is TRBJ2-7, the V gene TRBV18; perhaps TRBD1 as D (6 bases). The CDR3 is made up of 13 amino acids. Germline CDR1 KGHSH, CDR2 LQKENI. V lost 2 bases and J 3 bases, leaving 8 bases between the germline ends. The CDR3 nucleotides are TGTGCCAGCTCACCAAAACAGGGCTACGAGCAGTACTTC. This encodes CASSPKQGYEQYF.

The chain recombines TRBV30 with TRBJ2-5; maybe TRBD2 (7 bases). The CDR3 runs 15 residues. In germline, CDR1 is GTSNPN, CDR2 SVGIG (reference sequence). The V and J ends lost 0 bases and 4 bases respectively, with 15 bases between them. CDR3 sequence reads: CAWSVSGGAVETQYF. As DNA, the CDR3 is TGTGCCTGGAGTGTGTCTGGGGGGGCAGTAGAGACCCAGTACTTC.

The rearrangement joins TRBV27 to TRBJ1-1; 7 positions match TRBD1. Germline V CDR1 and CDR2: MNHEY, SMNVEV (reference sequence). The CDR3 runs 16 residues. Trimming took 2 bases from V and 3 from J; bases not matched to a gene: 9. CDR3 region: CASSLGVGRGDTEAFF. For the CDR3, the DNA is TGTGCCAGCAGTTTAGGGGTGGGCAGGGGGGACACTGAAGCTTTCTTT.